This T cell receptor (beta chain) derives from a study of shared clonotypes between healthy human individuals. In replicate PCRs of unsorted PBMC, around 300 ng DNA, about 31,000 T cell genomes, was used. Clones were read by immunoSEQ multiplex PCR, and TCRdb kept only the in-frame ones, dropping some. The sample has approximately 500,000 clones, approximately 82% seen once; the top ten hold more than 10%. The germline gives CDR1 LGHNA, CDR2 YSLEER. This CDR3 has 18 residues. With V trimmed by 3 bases and J by 5 bases, 7 bases remained unmatched. This receptor was identified in a middle-aged woman in good health. Some clones in this sample may be carry-over from other donors' samples. J is TRBJ2-4 and V is TRBV4-3; 16 nucleotides line up with TRBD2. The sequencing input was PBMCs. CDR3 in amino acids: CASSHLRGTSGRENIQYF. DNA for the CDR3: TGCGCCAGCAGCCACCTAAGGGGGACTAGCGGGAGGGAAAACATTCAGTACTTC.